This paragraph reports one T cell receptor (beta chain). The assay was immunoSEQ multiplex PCR, and TCRdb's table has in-frame clones only and misses some. The table includes tens of thousands of clones, around 93% detected once. These data originate in a study of technical replicates of blood from a few donors. V lost 0 bases, J lost 4 bases, and 13 bases stayed unmatched. Germline assignment: CDR1 SQVTM and CDR2 ANQGSEA. The CDR3 has 18 residues. The chain uses TRBV29-1 and TRBJ2-2, with 8 nucleotides matching TRBD1. The receptor was derived from a human donor in good health. Sample: T cells isolated from PBMCs. The CDR3 DNA follows: TGCAGCGTTGAAGAATTTCCAGGGGGCGAAATAGTCACCGGGGAGCTGTTTTTT. As protein: CSVEEFPGGEIVTGELFF.